The 25 T cell receptor beta chains below all came from one sample that was sequenced in a study of T cell responses to AZD1222 COVID-19 vaccine (dated by TCRdb to 2020 to 2023). Library preparation employed the immunoSEQ multiplex PCR assay. Here the immuneACCESS table is served through TCRdb, limited to in-frame sequences with V and J called. Missing clones are a known gap in these copies; in checked studies unresolved V genes cover under half, and the rest lacks a known reason. The sample profile shows approximately 120,000 clones; about 90% of them were found once. 6.5% to 9.5% of the sample is taken by the ten largest. In the paper's terms, the time point label means: baseline before first vaccination. The sample in question was peripheral blood, obtained on day 0 of AZD1222 vaccination. The receptors come from an adult in good health.

The chain recombines TRBV6-5 with TRBJ1-2; 9 nucleotides align to TRBD1. Per the germline V gene, CDR1 is MNHEY and CDR2 is SVGAGI. V was clipped by 2 bases and J by 3 bases; unmatched bases: 7. CDR3 size: 16 residues. For the CDR3, the DNA is TGTGCCAGCAGTTACGCGACAGGGGGGCAGGACTATGGCTACACCTTC. Protein product: CASSYATGGQDYGYTF.

The chain employs TRBV29-1 and TRBJ2-7; D may be TRBD1 or TRBD2 (5 bases each). The V end lost 6 bases, the J end lost 0 bases, and 18 bases lay between the germline ends. This CDR3 is 15 amino acids long. Germline lookup yields CDR1 SQVTM and CDR2 ANQGSEA. The CDR3 DNA sequence: TGCAGCGTCATCGGGACCGTCTCCGTCTCCTACGAGCAGTACTTC. Protein: CSVIGTVSVSYEQYF.

The gene calls are TRBV6-5 and TRBJ2-3; D gene uncertain. V was clipped by 3 bases and J by 1 base, with 14 bases between them. The V gene's germline CDR1 is MNHEY and CDR2 SVGAGI. The CDR3 spans 16 residues. The CDR3 sequence is CASSYTDWAGTDTQYF. The CDR3 DNA is TGTGCCAGCAGTTATACGGATTGGGCTGGCACAGATACGCAGTATTTT.

This clone was detected only once. The gene calls are TRBV6-4 and TRBJ2-7; 9 bases are shared with TRBD2. In germline, CDR1 is MRHNA, CDR2 SNTAGT. Trimming took 6 bases from V and 2 from J; bases not matched to a gene: 8. This CDR3 contains 15 residues. CDR3 protein: CASREMTSGPYEQYF. CDR3 sequence (DNA): TGTGCCAGCAGGGAAATGACTAGCGGCCCCTACGAGCAGTACTTC.

Turning to this clone: One junction end disagrees with the germline gene, perhaps due to a read error. The chain has TRBV4-2 and TRBJ2-4; TRBD2 agrees at 7 bases. This CDR3 has 17 residues. Germline V gene data show CDR1 as LGHNA and CDR2 as YNFKEQ. Here the CDR3 DNA reads TGTGCCAGCAGCCAAGAGTTTGCCGTGGGCGGGAGCGGCGATCTGGACTTC. It yields the protein CASSQEFAVGGSGDLDF.

The chain combines TRBV3-1 (or the pseudogene TRBV3-2) with TRBJ1-1; the match to TRBD1 covers 8 bases. With 3 bases clipped from V and 3 bases from J, the junction kept 3 bases outside the gene matches. This CDR3 spans 14 amino acids. Germline-derived CDR1 and CDR2 are LGHDT and YNNKEL (reference sequence). The CDR3 sequence: CASSQTGVDTEAFF. The CDR3 coding sequence is TGTGCCAGCAGCCAGACAGGGGTGGACACTGAAGCTTTCTTT.

This clone was found many times. The genes are TRBV7-9 and TRBJ1-5, with a possible D match to TRBD1 (5 bases). The CDR3 extends over 15 amino acids. V was trimmed by 4 bases and J by 2 bases, leaving 12 bases between them. Germline values: CDR1 SEHNR, CDR2 FQNEAQ (reference sequence). The chain's CDR3 is CASSSTGPGNQPQHF. Written as DNA, the CDR3 is TGTGCCAGCAGCTCTACGGGGCCGGGCAATCAGCCCCAGCATTTT.

The J gene is TRBJ1-3, the V gene TRBV4-3, with no clear D. CDR3 length: 13 residues. Germline-derived CDR1 and CDR2 are LGHNA and YSLEER. The V end lost 0 bases, the J end lost 4 bases, and 4 bases lay between the germline ends. The CDR3 bases are TGCGCCAGCAGCCAAGATAGGGGAAACACCATATATTTT. Encoded protein: CASSQDRGNTIYF.

The genes are TRBV5-5 and TRBJ1-6; no clear D gene. This CDR3 is built from 17 residues. The V end lost 4 bases, the J end lost 0 bases, and 14 bases lay between the germline ends. CDR1 and CDR2 from the germline V gene are SGHKS and YYEKEE (reference sequence). The CDR3 protein is CASSPGPVGSYNSPLHF. CDR3 in DNA: TGTGCCAGCAGCCCCGGACCCGTCGGCTCCTATAATTCACCCCTCCACTTT.

The J gene is TRBJ2-7, the V gene TRBV7-8; D gene ambiguous. Trimming pared 2 bases from V and 0 bases from J, leaving 14 bases between. CDR3 length: 16 amino acids. Germline V gives CDR1 SGHVS, CDR2 FQNEAQ. CDR3 coding DNA: TGTGCCAGCAGCTTAACAGTTTCCTTGAGCTCCTACGAGCAGTACTTC. This encodes CASSLTVSLSSYEQYF.

The chain recombines TRBV7-9 with TRBJ2-3; D call uncertain. Germline V CDR1 and CDR2: SEHNR, FQNEAQ (reference sequence). The CDR3 sequence is 16 residues long. V was cut by 2 bases and J by 0 bases, with 12 bases left in between. DNA for the CDR3: TGTGCCAGCAGCTTATTGGGGAAATCTAGCACAGATACGCAGTATTTT. Its protein product is CASSLLGKSSTDTQYF.

The chain couples TRBV5-6 to TRBJ2-3; D unresolved. The CDR3 totals 15 residues. The V gene's germline CDR1 is SGHDT and CDR2 YYEEEE. The V and J ends lost 2 bases and 3 bases respectively, with 13 bases between them. CDR3 region: CASSLSSLFTDTQYF. The CDR3, as DNA: TGTGCCAGCAGCTTATCGAGCCTTTTTACAGATACGCAGTATTTT.

In its sample, this clone was seen once. This chain uses TRBV6-6 with TRBJ1-2; 9 positions match TRBD1. V was clipped by 6 bases and J by 3 bases; unmatched bases: 5. Germline values: CDR1 MNHNY, CDR2 SVGAGI (reference sequence). The CDR3 sequence is 14 residues long. The CDR3 sequence is CASSLRDRDYGYTF. The CDR3 bases are TGTGCCAGCAGCCTCCGGGACAGGGACTATGGCTACACCTTC.

This chain links TRBV12-5 with TRBJ2-1; the D gene is possibly TRBD1 (5 bases). The CDR3 extends over 16 amino acids. The V end lost 5 bases, the J end lost 1 base, and 15 bases lay between the germline ends. Germline V gene lookup returns CDR1 LGHNT and CDR2 FRNRAP. The chain's CDR3 is CASGPARVASYNEQFF. In nucleotides, the CDR3 is TGTGCTAGTGGTCCCGCCAGGGTGGCATCCTACAATGAGCAGTTCTTC.

This clone was seen just once. The chain uses TRBV4-3 and TRBJ2-7; maybe TRBD1 (5 bases). CDR1 LGHNA and CDR2 YSLEER come from the germline V gene. V was trimmed by 2 bases and J by 2 bases, leaving 13 bases between them. The CDR3 extends over 15 amino acids. The CDR3 DNA reads as TGCGCCAGCAGCCAAATCAGGGAAGGCCCCTACGAGCAGTACTTC. Translating it yields CASSQIREGPYEQYF.

The chain recombines TRBV10-1 with TRBJ2-7; no firm D call. This CDR3 spans 13 amino acids. The germline V gene encodes CDR1 WNHNN and CDR2 SYGVQD (reference sequence). Trimming cost V 3 bases and J 2 bases, with 8 bases left between them. In DNA, the CDR3 is TGCGCCAGCAGTGAAGGGCCTACCTACGAGCAGTACTTC. As protein: CASSEGPTYEQYF.

The chain carries TRBV27 and TRBJ1-2; D is perhaps TRBD1 (6 bases). The V gene's germline CDR1 is MNHEY and CDR2 SMNVEV (reference sequence). The CDR3 covers 17 residues. Trimming left V 4 bases short and J 5 bases short, with 23 bases between. CDR3 nucleotide sequence: TGTGCCAGCAGTTCGCTTTGGGGGGCGCGAGCCGAGTATGGCTACACCTTC. Translating it yields CASSSLWGARAEYGYTF.

The chain is built from TRBV15 and TRBJ1-5; perhaps TRBD1 as D (5 bases). The CDR3 sequence is 15 residues long. The ends were cut back, 1 base at V and 1 base at J, with 8 bases in the middle. CDR1 is LNHNV and CDR2 is YYDKDF in the germline V gene (reference sequence). The chain's CDR3 is CATSRVQGSNQPQHF. The DNA of the CDR3 is TGTGCCACCAGCAGAGTGCAGGGCAGCAATCAGCCCCAGCATTTT.

Turning to this clone: The sample holds other DNA sequences that translate to the same CDR3. This chain joins TRBV11-2 and TRBJ2-6; D possibly uses TRBD1 or TRBD2 (5 bases each). The CDR3 loop spans 15 amino acids. The V end was cut by 3 bases, the J end by 0 bases, with 6 bases between. CDR1 and CDR2 from the germline V gene are SGHAT and FQNNGV. The CDR3 here is CASSLGRSGANVLTF. The CDR3 DNA sequence: TGTGCCAGCAGCTTGGGACGCTCTGGGGCCAACGTCCTGACTTTC.

The genes are TRBV19 and TRBJ1-2; possible D gene TRBD1, 5 bases. This CDR3 is built from 14 residues. V was cut by 5 bases and J by 8 bases, with 18 bases left in between. Germline values: CDR1 LNHDA, CDR2 SQIVND (reference sequence). DNA for the CDR3: TGTGCCAGTAGTTCGGTAGGGGTACAATCCGGCTACACCTTC. Translation: CASSSVGVQSGYTF.

Details on this clone: The same CDR3 also results from other DNA sequences found in this sample. The rearrangement uses TRBV6-5 and TRBJ1-2; D ambiguous. The CDR3 consists of 14 residues. Trimming took off 0 bases at V and 3 bases at J, with 8 bases between the two ends. CDR1 is MNHEY and CDR2 is SVGAGI in the germline V gene. CDR3 bases: TGTGCCAGCAGTTACTCGAGGCGGGACTATGGCTACACCTTC. Protein: CASSYSRRDYGYTF.

The V and J genes are TRBV27 and TRBJ1-1, with a tentative D call TRBD1 (5 bases). The CDR3 is 14 amino acids. Germline loops: CDR1 MNHEY, CDR2 SMNVEV (reference sequence). Trimming removed 6 bases from V and 0 bases from J, with 11 bases in between. This CDR3 reads CASRSDSMNTEAFF. The CDR3 nucleotides are TGTGCCAGCAGATCAGACAGCATGAACACTGAAGCTTTCTTT.

The chain combines TRBV7-2 with TRBJ1-2; 7 bases are shared with TRBD1. J was trimmed by 7 bases and V by 4 bases; bases with no gene match: 18. The CDR3 totals 17 residues. Germline CDR1 is SGHTA and CDR2 is FQGNSA. The CDR3 nucleotides read TGTGCCAGCAGCTCTCCGGGTGGCAGGGGGTATCCGGGTGGCTACACCTTC. Amino acid sequence: CASSSPGGRGYPGGYTF.

This sequence joins TRBV25-1 and TRBJ2-1; 9 bases fit TRBD1. V dropped 6 bases and J dropped 6; count of bases not matched to a gene: 12. Germline loops: CDR1 MGHDK, CDR2 SYGVNS. The CDR3 spans 16 residues. CDR3 protein: CASRPRSGTGLNEQFF. DNA for the CDR3: TGTGCCAGCAGACCTCGTTCCGGGACAGGGCTCAATGAGCAGTTCTTC.

The chain joins TRBV15 to TRBJ1-4; D not resolved. The length of the CDR3 is 15 residues. The germline V gene has CDR1 LNHNV and CDR2 YYDKDF (reference sequence). With 0 bases removed from V and 7 bases from J, the gap between germline ends came to 12 bases. The CDR3 loop reads CATSRDVRLSEKLFF. The CDR3 DNA follows: TGTGCCACCAGCAGAGACGTTCGGCTTAGTGAAAAACTGTTTTTT.